Listed here are 29 T cell receptor beta chains from one sample, sequenced in a study of cytomegalovirus exposure and HLA in healthy donors. Produced via immunoSEQ multiplex PCR; TCRdb's table is partial and in-frame only. The table records about 56,000 clones, 93% of them present only once. Sequenced material: PBMCs. The receptors shown here come from a woman aged 18-29 years in good health and CMV-seropositive.

As for this clone: The CDR3 ends on some other residue instead of the conserved phenylalanine or tryptophan, so this is likely a read error. The DNA is left out, because the CDR3 cannot be placed on it with certainty; the CDR3 is given as TCRdb lists it. The rearrangement uses TRBV5-1 and TRBJ2-6; TRBD1, the table's D call, lacks a check against the DNA. With termini counted, the CDR3 has 11 amino acids. Germline loops: CDR1 SGHRS, CDR2 YFSETQ. This CDR3 is CASSVTGPGCL.

J is TRBJ1-1 and V is TRBV5-5; D is unresolved. This CDR3 has 14 amino acids. Germline CDR1 and CDR2: SGHKS and YYEKEE (reference sequence). Trimming cost V 0 bases and J 7 bases, with 13 bases left between them. This chain's CDR3 is CASSLASYRGEAFF. Here the CDR3 DNA reads TGTGCCAGCAGCTTGGCCAGTTATCGCGGTGAAGCTTTCTTT.

The V call is TRBV27, the J call TRBJ2-3, with a tentative D call TRBD2 (6 bases). The germline V gene encodes CDR1 MNHEY and CDR2 SMNVEV (reference sequence). V gave up 2 bases and J gave up 2 bases, with 14 bases separating them. The CDR3 has 16 residues. CDR3 DNA sequence: TGTGCCAGCAGTTTAACGGTAGCGGAGACCACAGATACGCAGTATTTT. Protein sequence: CASSLTVAETTDTQYF.

The chain links TRBV11-2 to TRBJ2-7; weak D call: TRBD2 (5 bases). In germline, CDR1 is SGHAT, CDR2 FQNNGV. The V end was cut by 3 bases, the J end by 3 bases, with 12 bases between. The CDR3 has 14 residues. CDR3: CASSLDIGGYEQYF. DNA for the CDR3: TGTGCCAGCAGCTTGGATATCGGAGGCTACGAGCAGTACTTC.

V is TRBV4-3 and J is TRBJ1-2; 12 positions agree with TRBD1. CDR1 is LGHNA and CDR2 is YSLEER in the germline V gene. Trimming at V came to 0 bases and at J to 2 bases, leaving 7 bases not matched to a gene. The CDR3 sequence is 18 residues long. The CDR3 region is CASSQDRGTGGANYGYTF. CDR3 DNA: TGCGCCAGCAGCCAAGATCGGGGGACAGGGGGCGCCAACTATGGCTACACCTTC.

This rearrangement joins TRBV20-1 to TRBJ2-7, with D uncertain. This CDR3 region has 11 residues. Germline V gene lookup returns CDR1 DFQATT and CDR2 SNEGSKA (reference sequence). Trimming cost V 4 bases and J 2 bases, with 6 bases left between them. As DNA, the CDR3 is TGCAGTGCTACAGGTCCCTACGAGCAGTACTTC. It encodes CSATGPYEQYF.

The chain has TRBV7-8 and TRBJ2-1; TRBD1 aligns across 7 bases. CDR3 length: 16 residues. Unmatched junction bases numbered 15, after V lost 5 bases and J lost 8 bases. Germline CDR1 and CDR2: SGHVS and FQNEAQ. CDR3 coding DNA: TGTGCCAGCAGCGGGACCCGGGACAGTGGTTACGATGAGCAGTTCTTC. Its translation: CASSGTRDSGYDEQFF. The full variable domain, rest sourced from reference TRBV7-8 and TRBJ2-1, is GAGVSQSPRYKVAKRGQDVALRCDPISGHVSLFWYQQALGQGPEFLTYFQNEAQLDKSGLPSDRFFAERPEGSVSTLKIQRTQQEDSAVYLCASSGTRDSGYDEQFFGPGTRLTVL.

The chain is built from TRBV5-1 and TRBJ1-6; 9 positions match TRBD1. V shed 5 bases, J shed 10 bases, and the junction held 7 bases outside the gene matches. The germline CDR1 and CDR2 sequences are SGHRS and YFSETQ. The CDR3 runs to 14 residues. This CDR3 is CASSGWTGDSPLHF. The DNA of the CDR3 is TGCGCCAGCAGTGGTTGGACAGGGGACTCACCCCTCCACTTT.

CDR3 sequence (DNA): TGTGCCAGCAGAGTAGCCGAAGCGGGGGCGGCCGGGGAGCTGTTTTTT. Translation: CASRVAEAGAAGELFF. This rearrangement joins TRBV13 to TRBJ2-2; 8 bases align to TRBD2. CDR1 is PRHDT, CDR2 FYEKMQ, per germline (reference sequence). Unmatched junction bases numbered 12, after V lost 6 bases and J lost 6 bases. CDR3 length: 16 residues.

The chain is built from TRBV2 and TRBJ2-2; 12 bases align to TRBD2. This CDR3 has 16 residues. Losses at the gene ends were 5 bases for V and 5 bases for J; bases not matched to a gene: 6. Germline CDR1 SNHLY, CDR2 FYNNEI. The CDR3 loop reads CASSTSGGFGTGELFF. CDR3 bases: TGTGCCAGCAGTACTAGCGGGGGGTTTGGGACCGGGGAGCTGTTTTTT.

CDR3 sequence: CASHAGREDTEAFF. The DNA for the CDR3 is TGTGCCAGTCACGCAGGGAGGGAGGACACTGAAGCTTTCTTT. This chain connects TRBV5-4 to TRBJ1-1; the D gene is possibly TRBD1 (5 bases). V was cut by 8 bases and J by 3 bases, with 17 bases left in between. Germline CDR1 reads SGHNT; CDR2 reads YYREEE (reference sequence). The CDR3 contains 14 residues.

The chain links TRBV6-6 to TRBJ1-1; a weak D match, TRBD1 (5 bases). Germline assignment: CDR1 MNHNY and CDR2 SVGAGI (reference sequence). The CDR3 is made up of 16 amino acids. Trimming took 2 bases from V and 4 from J, leaving 17 bases between them. The CDR3 protein is CASSYKLRGGVTEAFF. In DNA, the CDR3 is TGTGCCAGCAGTTACAAGTTGAGGGGAGGGGTCACTGAAGCTTTCTTT.

The genes are TRBV5-4 and TRBJ1-4; D is perhaps TRBD1 (6 bases). Trimming took off 0 bases at V and 6 bases at J, with 12 bases between the two ends. This CDR3 has 15 amino acids. Germline V gene lookup returns CDR1 SGHNT and CDR2 YYREEE (reference sequence). In nucleotides, the CDR3 is TGTGCCAGCAGCTTGGGTCCGGGGGGCGATGAAAAACTGTTTTTT. This translates into CASSLGPGGDEKLFF.

This clone was seen more than once but under ten times. V gene TRBV4-1 combines with J gene TRBJ1-2; D gene uncertain. The germline V gene has CDR1 MGHRA and CDR2 YSYEKL. The CDR3 sequence is 14 residues long. The V end was cut by 4 bases, the J end by 8 bases, with 17 bases between. The CDR3 nucleotides are TGCGCCAGCAGCCCTCAGGAGGGCCAAGGCGGCTACACCTTC. The encoded protein is CASSPQEGQGGYTF.

This chain uses TRBV28 with TRBJ2-5; 9 nucleotides agree with TRBD2. Germline CDR1 reads MDHEN; CDR2 reads SYDVKM. V dropped 5 bases and J dropped 2; count of bases not matched to a gene: 6. The CDR3 is 15 amino acids. The CDR3 DNA is TGTGCCAGCAGTGAATGGCGGGGGGGACAAGAGACCCAGTACTTC. Protein product: CASSEWRGGQETQYF.

The chain carries TRBV19 and TRBJ1-1; D is perhaps TRBD1 (5 bases). This CDR3 is 14 amino acids long. Germline CDR1 reads LNHDA; CDR2 reads SQIVND (reference sequence). V lost 6 bases to trimming and J lost 5 bases, with 16 bases between them. CDR3 nucleotides: TGTGCCAGTAGATGGCAGGGTAGGGAAACTGAAGCTTTCTTT. Translating it yields CASRWQGRETEAFF.

The chain employs TRBV6-5 and TRBJ2-7, with 8 positions matching TRBD1. V shed 6 bases, J shed 2 bases, and the junction held 9 bases outside the gene matches. The CDR3 is made up of 15 amino acids. From germline, CDR1 is MNHEY and CDR2 SVGAGI. The CDR3 bases are TGTGCCAGCAGGCCCACCGGGACAGGAGCCTACGAGCAGTACTTC. Encoded protein: CASRPTGTGAYEQYF.

This sequence joins TRBV12-1 and TRBJ2-7; the D call in the table, TRBD2, was not verified against the DNA. TRBV12-1 is deemed a pseudogene. The CDR3 runs to 15 residues. CDR3 loop: CASSFPGLRYYEQYF. The CDR3 DNA is TGTGCCAGCAGCTTCCCGGGACTACGGTACTACGAGCAGTACTTC.

The rearrangement uses TRBV4-1 and TRBJ1-5, with TRBD1 identical over 9 bases. This CDR3 comprises 19 residues. CDR1 is MGHRA and CDR2 is YSYEKL in the germline V gene. V was clipped by 0 bases and J by 1 base; unmatched bases: 10. CDR3 nucleotide sequence: TGCGCCAGCAGCCAAGATTCAGGGACAGGGCTGGGAAGCAATCAGCCCCAGCATTTT. It specifies CASSQDSGTGLGSNQPQHF.

The rearrangement joins TRBV6-1 to TRBJ2-5; 11 bases align to TRBD1. V dropped 6 bases and J dropped 5; count of bases not matched to a gene: 2. The CDR3 has 13 residues. Germline CDR1 MNHNS, CDR2 SASEGT. The CDR3 coding sequence is TGTGCCAGCAGGGGGACAGGGGGGGAGACCCAGTACTTC. Encoded protein: CASRGTGGETQYF.

A single count supports this clone. As DNA, the CDR3 is TGTGCCAGTAGTATTGGTCAGGCCATATCAGGACCCCAGCATTTT. It encodes CASSIGQAISGPQHF. The chain combines TRBV19 with TRBJ1-5; D ambiguous. Germline lookup yields CDR1 LNHDA and CDR2 SQIVND (reference sequence). This CDR3 is 15 amino acids long. V lost 3 bases, J lost 10 bases, and 19 bases lay in between.

The rearrangement links TRBV7-9 to TRBJ1-2, with 12 bases aligning to TRBD1. The CDR3 is 14 residues long. Germline V gene sequence: CDR1 SEHNR, CDR2 FQNEAQ (reference sequence). V was pared by 5 bases and J by 7 bases, with 5 bases of the junction left unmatched. For the CDR3, the DNA is TGTGCCAGCAGCCAGGGACAGGGGGCGAGTGGCTACACCTTC. Translating gives CASSQGQGASGYTF.

The chain uses TRBV4-3 and TRBJ2-7, with a tentative D call TRBD1 (5 bases). CDR3 length: 13 amino acids. Trimming removed 0 bases from V and 8 bases from J, with 11 bases in between. Germline V gene lookup returns CDR1 LGHNA and CDR2 YSLEER. The CDR3 sequence is CASSQDHQGKQYF. The CDR3 DNA sequence: TGCGCCAGCAGCCAAGATCACCAGGGTAAGCAGTACTTC.

The chain joins TRBV21-1 to TRBJ1-3; the tabulated D call, TRBD1, remains unverified against the DNA. TRBV21-1 is labeled a pseudogene. The CDR3 totals 17 residues. The CDR3 loop reads CASSKVHRDSGFSTIYF. The CDR3 DNA is TGTGCCAGCAGCAAAGTCCACCGGGACAGTGGGTTCAGCACCATATATTTT.

In its sample, this clone was seen once. The gene calls are TRBV7-2 and TRBJ2-2, with D unclear. CDR3 length equals 14 residues. The germline V gene has CDR1 SGHTA and CDR2 FQGNSA. The V and J ends lost 2 bases and 1 base respectively, with 5 bases between them. CDR3 loop: CASSLPRNTGELFF. CDR3 nucleotides: TGTGCCAGCAGCTTACCCAGGAACACCGGGGAGCTGTTTTTT.

The chain joins TRBV20-1 to TRBJ2-1, with 10 nucleotides matching TRBD2. V gave up 5 bases and J gave up 15 bases; unmatched junction bases: 4. This CDR3 region has 10 residues. Germline V gene data show CDR1 as DFQATT and CDR2 as SNEGSKA (reference sequence). CDR3 amino acids: CSASLAGGFF. The CDR3 DNA reads as TGCAGTGCTTCCTTAGCGGGGGGGTTCTTC.

J is TRBJ1-4 and V is TRBV4-3, with D possibly being TRBD1 (5 bases). This CDR3 spans 18 amino acids. Trimming removed 5 bases from V and 0 bases from J, with 19 bases in between. Germline-derived CDR1 and CDR2 are LGHNA and YSLEER. The CDR3 reads CASSSDPSTDATNEKLFF. As DNA, the CDR3 is TGCGCCAGCAGCTCAGACCCCTCGACAGATGCAACTAATGAAAAACTGTTTTTT.

The J gene is TRBJ2-7, the V gene TRBV7-9, with 8 bases matching TRBD1. With 0 bases clipped from V and 1 base from J, the junction kept 5 bases outside the gene matches. This CDR3 is built from 16 residues. CDR1 is SEHNR, CDR2 FQNEAQ, per germline (reference sequence). The CDR3 nucleotides are TGTGCCAGCAGCTTAGCTGGACAGGGAGTATCCTACGAGCAGTACTTC. Its translation is CASSLAGQGVSYEQYF. Full variable domain (remainder filled in from reference TRBV7-9 and TRBJ2-7): DTGVSQNPRHKITKRGQNVTFRCDPISEHNRLYWYRQTLGQGPEFLTYFQNEAQLEKSRLLSDRFSAERPKGSFSTLEIQRTEQGDSAMYLCASSLAGQGVSYEQYFGPGTRLTVT.

V is TRBV18 and J is TRBJ1-1, with a weak D call TRBD1 (6 bases). There are 13 residues in the CDR3. Germline loops: CDR1 KGHSH, CDR2 LQKENI. V lost 3 bases to trimming and J lost 8 bases, with 13 bases between them. Here the CDR3 reads CASSPGQTREAFF. CDR3 DNA sequence: TGTGCCAGCTCACCTGGACAGACCCGAGAAGCTTTCTTT.